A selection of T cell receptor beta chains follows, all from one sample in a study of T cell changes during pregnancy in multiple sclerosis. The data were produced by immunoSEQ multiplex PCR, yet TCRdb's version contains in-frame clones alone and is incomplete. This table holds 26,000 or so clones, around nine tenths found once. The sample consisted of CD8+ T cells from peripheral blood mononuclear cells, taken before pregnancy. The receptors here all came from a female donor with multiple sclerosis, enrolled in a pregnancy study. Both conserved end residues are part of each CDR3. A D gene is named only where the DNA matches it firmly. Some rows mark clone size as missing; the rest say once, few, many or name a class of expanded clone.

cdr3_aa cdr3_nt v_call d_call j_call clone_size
CASSEARTGSYEQYF TGTGCCAGCAGTGAAGCCCGGACAGGTTCCTACGAGCAGTACTTC TRBV6-1 TRBD1 TRBJ2-7 once
CASSPGQEGNEQYF TGTGCCAGCAGTCCGGGACAGGAGGGAAACGAGCAGTACTTC TRBV6-1 TRBD1 TRBJ2-7 few
CASSIGQGVYGYTF TGTGCCAGTAGTATTGGGCAGGGGGTCTATGGCTACACCTTC TRBV19 TRBD1 TRBJ1-2 .
CASSMKQGPGNTEAFF TGTGCCAGTAGTATGAAACAGGGCCCGGGGAACACTGAAGCTTTCTTT TRBV19 . TRBJ1-1 .
CASSDPGMDTEAFF TGTGCCAGCAGCGACCCGGGTATGGACACTGAAGCTTTCTTT TRBV9 . TRBJ1-1 .
CASSWDSEWTQYF TGTGCCAGCAGCTGGGACTCCGAGTGGACGCAGTATTTT TRBV7-9 . TRBJ2-3 .
CASTLGPNTEAFF TGTGCCAGTACCTTGGGCCCTAACACTGAAGCTTTCTTT TRBV19 . TRBJ1-1 .
CASSLAKWDRRNTEAFF TGTGCCAGCAGCTTAGCTAAGTGGGACAGAAGAAACACTGAAGCTTTCTTT TRBV11-2 TRBD1 TRBJ1-1 medium-sized
CASSLGSGVIHEQFF TGTGCCAGCAGTTTGGGTAGCGGGGTTATACATGAGCAGTTCTTC TRBV28 TRBD2 TRBJ2-1 once
CASSATGGWETQYF TGTGCCAGCAGTGCAACAGGGGGCTGGGAGACCCAGTACTTC TRBV25-1 TRBD1 TRBJ2-5 .